A single T cell receptor beta chain is shown here with its context. The antigen is not known. Germline CDR1 and CDR2: SEHNR and FQNEAQ (reference sequence). Trimming cost V 6 bases and J 3 bases; bases outside gene matches: 3. The length of the CDR3 is 14 residues. Four subsets defined by PD-1 and/or TIGIT were sorted from live CD3+CD8+TCRalphabeta+ cells. These data come from a study of circulating CD8 cells and anti-PD-1 response in melanoma. Study details: Non-responders showed stable or progressive disease; responders showed complete or partial response.

Each library started from roughly 15 ng of total RNA using the QIAseq Immune Repertoire TCR panel. One entry per CDR3 protein, called by TCRdb with MiXCR from the reads. The table lists 1,800 or so distinct CDR3 sequences, roughly 7% of them singletons. Study results and limitations: Clonotype sharing was highest between DPOS and TIGIT subsets.

Here the sequenced sample was CD8+ T cells from PBMCs, taken at baseline or after one month of anti-PD-1 therapy (not recorded which). V and J are TRBV7-9 and TRBJ1-4, with TRBD1 matching over 8 bases. The sequence was collected from a human donor with melanoma. The CDR3 bases are TGTGCCAGCAGGTTACAGGGGGCTAATGAAAAACTGTTTTTT. Translation gives CASRLQGANEKLFF. Using reference TRBV7-9 and TRBJ1-4 for the parts outside the CDR3, the full variable domain is DTGVSQNPRHKITKRGQNVTFRCDPISEHNRLYWYRQTLGQGPEFLTYFQNEAQLEKSRLLSDRFSAERPKGSFSTLEIQRTEQGDSAMYLCASRLQGANEKLFFGSGTQLSVL.